The 26 T cell receptor beta chains presented below share a single source sample, sequenced in a study of T cells after yellow fever vaccination. TCRdb redid the calling of the 5' RACE reads with MiXCR, one entry per CDR3 protein. The sample has 350,000 or so distinct CDR3 sequences; 7% to 9% are singletons. This specimen consisted of PBMCs, obtained roughly 45 days after the first yellow fever vaccination. These receptors were taken from a man aged 18 to 30 who received the YFV17D yellow fever vaccine.

This clonotype was picked up a small number of times. The chain has TRBV5-1 and TRBJ1-1; 7 bases agree with TRBD1. The V gene's germline CDR1 is SGHRS and CDR2 YFSETQ. The length of the CDR3 is 16 residues. Trimming cost V 4 bases and J 0 bases; bases outside gene matches: 9. CDR3 loop: CASSASTGNMNTEAFF. In nucleotides, the CDR3 is TGCGCCAGCAGCGCCTCGACAGGGAATATGAACACTGAAGCTTTCTTT.

This sequence joins TRBV5-5 and TRBJ2-5, with a weak D call TRBD1 (6 bases). The CDR3 extends over 15 amino acids. CDR1 is SGHKS and CDR2 is YYEKEE in the germline V gene (reference sequence). V lost 1 base, J lost 5 bases, and 15 bases lay in between. The CDR3 bases are TGTGCCAGCAGCTTGCTCCAGGGGAGATGGGAGACCCAGTACTTC. Translated, it gives CASSLLQGRWETQYF.

The J gene is TRBJ1-5, the V gene TRBV7-9; D may be TRBD1 (5 bases). CDR3 length: 14 residues. Germline V lookup: CDR1 SEHNR, CDR2 FQNEAQ (reference sequence). Deletions cut 3 bases from V and 3 bases from J, with 9 bases between. CDR3 in DNA: TGTGCCAGCAGCTTGGGAGGGGACAATCAGCCCCAGCATTTT. The encoded protein is CASSLGGDNQPQHF.

This clonotype was seen a handful of times. The chain joins TRBV25-1 to TRBJ2-7; tentative D call: TRBD1 (5 bases). Between the trimmed V and J ends, which lost 0 bases and 0 bases, there was a span of 15 bases. CDR1 is MGHDK, CDR2 SYGVNS, per germline. The CDR3 covers 17 residues. The DNA for the CDR3 is TGTGCCAGCAGTGAATATATTCAACAGGTCCCCTCCTACGAGCAGTACGTC. Amino acid sequence: CASSEYIQQVPSYEQYV.

This chain links TRBV5-4 with TRBJ2-1, with 8 nucleotides matching TRBD1. The J segment lost 8 bases and the V segment lost 3 bases, leaving 13 bases of the junction unmatched. The germline V gene encodes CDR1 SGHNT and CDR2 YYREEE (reference sequence). The CDR3 extends over 16 amino acids. Here the CDR3 DNA reads TGTGCCAGCAGCTATTATGGACAGGGTTGGACGGATGAGCAGTTCTTC. Residues: CASSYYGQGWTDEQFF.

This clonotype has ten or more counts. The rearrangement links TRBV5-1 to TRBJ2-1; D call uncertain. The CDR3 runs 12 residues. Trimming took off 0 bases at V and 7 bases at J, with 5 bases between the two ends. CDR1 is SGHRS, CDR2 YFSETQ, per germline. Written as DNA, the CDR3 is TGCGCCAGCAGCTTGGCCAGTAATGAGCAGTTCTTC. This codes for CASSLASNEQFF.

V gene TRBV5-4 combines with J gene TRBJ2-7; 11 bases are shared with TRBD2. The CDR3 consists of 15 residues. V trimming: 5 bases; J trimming: 0 bases; junction bases outside the gene matches: 4. From germline, CDR1 is SGHNT and CDR2 YYREEE (reference sequence). CDR3 residues: CASRPGLADSYEQYV. CDR3 DNA sequence: TGTGCCAGCAGACCGGGACTAGCGGACTCCTACGAGCAGTACGTC.

Concerning this clonotype: A clone one base away is much larger, so this may be a read error. The chain has TRBV12-3 or TRBV12-4 and TRBJ2-7; D not certain. The CDR3 spans 22 residues. Deletions cut 7 bases from V and 0 bases from J, with 37 bases between. CDR3: CASTFRVPLGYGRPLSSYEQYF. The CDR3 DNA reads TGTGCCAGCACGTTTAGGGTCCCCCTGGGGTATGGTCGGCCCCTTAGCTCCTACGAGCAGTACTTC.

The chain is built from TRBV5-4 and TRBJ2-2; TRBD1 matches at 12 bases. CDR3 length equals 15 residues. V shed 3 bases and J 3 bases; nucleotides not matched to a gene: 0. Germline V gene lookup returns CDR1 SGHNT and CDR2 YYREEE (reference sequence). CDR3 region: CASSWDRGHTGELFF. The CDR3 nucleotides read TGTGCCAGCAGCTGGGACAGGGGGCACACCGGGGAGCTGTTTTTT. Together with reference TRBV5-4 and TRBJ2-2, the CDR3 gives the full variable domain: ETGVTQSPTHLIKTRGQQVTLRCSSQSGHNTVSWYQQALGQGPQFIFQYYREEENGRGNFPPRFSGLQFPNYSSELNVNALELDDSALYLCASSWDRGHTGELFFGEGSRLTVL.

This clonotype has only a few counts. CDR3: CASSQGGGGHTDTQYF. In DNA form, the CDR3 reads TGCGCCAGCAGCCAAGGAGGCGGGGGGCACACAGATACGCAGTATTTT. The chain joins TRBV4-1 to TRBJ2-3; 8 bases line up with TRBD2. J was trimmed by 2 bases and V by 1 base; bases with no gene match: 5. CDR1 and CDR2 from the germline V gene are MGHRA and YSYEKL. The CDR3 extends over 16 amino acids.

A few counts support this clonotype. The gene calls are TRBV6-1 and TRBJ2-1; perhaps TRBD1 as D (5 bases). This CDR3 region has 14 residues. Looked up from germline, CDR1 is MNHNS and CDR2 is SASEGT. V lost 9 bases, J lost 0 bases, and 12 bases lay in between. CDR3 nucleotide sequence: TGTGCCAGTAGACAGAGTAGCTCCTACAATGAGCAGTTCTTC. Its protein is CASRQSSSYNEQFF.

This clonotype was seen repeatedly, ten times or more. The rearrangement joins TRBV20-1 to TRBJ1-4; weak D call: TRBD1 (6 bases). Germline V CDR1 and CDR2: DFQATT, SNEGSKA (reference sequence). The ends were cut back, 5 bases at V and 7 bases at J, with 14 bases in the middle. The CDR3 is 13 amino acids. CDR3 region: CSASGAPGEKLFF. In nucleotides, the CDR3 is TGCAGTGCTTCGGGGGCGCCGGGTGAAAAACTGTTTTTT.

The chain joins TRBV7-9 to TRBJ2-1; the D is unclear. Germline values: CDR1 SEHNR, CDR2 FQNEAQ (reference sequence). The V gene lost 8 bases and the J gene lost 5 bases, with 10 bases spanning the gap. The CDR3 runs 12 residues. The CDR3 sequence is CASGISNNEQFF. The CDR3 DNA reads TGTGCCAGCGGGATATCGAACAATGAGCAGTTCTTC.

CDR3 amino acids: CASSLGGGAEQYV. The DNA of the CDR3 is TGTGCCAGCAGTTTAGGAGGAGGGGCCGAGCAGTACGTC. The chain recombines TRBV12-3 or TRBV12-4 with TRBJ2-7, with D perhaps TRBD2 (6 bases). This CDR3 comprises 13 residues. The V and J ends lost 1 base and 6 bases respectively, with 10 bases between them.

This clonotype was observed a few times. One end of the junction does not line up with germline, which may come from a read error. The chain carries TRBV6-5 and TRBJ2-5; D not resolved. The length of the CDR3 is 13 residues. Per germline, CDR1 MNHEY and CDR2 SVGAGI. CDR3 residues: CASSDSVPYTQYF. For the CDR3, the DNA is TGTGCCAGCAGTGACTCTGTCCCCTATACCCAGTACTTC.

The table lists this clonotype with a few counts. CDR3 protein: CAISEPGPGLNTGELFF. In DNA form, the CDR3 reads TGTGCCATCAGTGAGCCAGGGCCGGGACTTAACACCGGGGAGCTGTTTTTT. The chain employs TRBV10-3 and TRBJ2-2; weak D call: TRBD2 (6 bases). V lost 2 bases and J lost 2, with 15 bases in between. CDR1 ENHRY and CDR2 SYGVKD come from the germline V gene. The CDR3 contains 17 residues.

This clonotype was found a few times. This rearrangement joins TRBV20-1 to TRBJ2-1; the D gene is possibly TRBD1 (6 bases). Germline V gene sequence: CDR1 DFQATT, CDR2 SNEGSKA (reference sequence). With 2 bases removed from V and 2 bases from J, the gap between germline ends came to 7 bases. This CDR3 has 13 residues. The CDR3 protein is CSARSGAYNEQFF. The CDR3 coding sequence is TGCAGTGCTAGATCAGGGGCCTACAATGAGCAGTTCTTC.

This chain connects TRBV5-1 to TRBJ2-3; 10 bases match TRBD2. This CDR3 contains 17 residues. The junction had 14 bases not matched to a gene; V was cut back by 4 bases and J by 6 bases. Per germline, CDR1 SGHRS and CDR2 YFSETQ. The CDR3: CASSQTSRAGGYDTQYF. The CDR3 DNA sequence: TGCGCCAGCAGCCAAACCTCTCGAGCGGGGGGGTACGATACGCAGTATTTT.

At least ten counts were recorded for this clonotype. This sequence joins TRBV5-6 and TRBJ2-1; D call uncertain. The germline gives CDR1 SGHDT, CDR2 YYEEEE. V lost 4 bases, J lost 8 bases, and 7 bases lay in between. This CDR3 comprises 11 residues. The CDR3 reads CASSLRDEQFF. DNA of the CDR3: TGTGCCAGCAGCCTTAGGGATGAGCAGTTCTTC.

This clonotype was observed a few times. One junction end does not reproduce the germline sequence, and a read error may be involved. The chain uses TRBV7-6 and TRBJ2-7; 7 bases align to TRBD1. Germline V gene lookup returns CDR1 SGHVS and CDR2 FNYEAQ. This CDR3 is 11 amino acids long. The DNA of the CDR3 is TGTGCCAGCAGCAACGGACAGGCAGGCTTCTTC. Its translation is CASSNGQAGFF.

This clonotype was observed at least ten times. The chain combines TRBV6-2 or TRBV6-3 with TRBJ2-2, with D possibly TRBD1 on 6 matching bases. The V end lost 6 bases, the J end lost 4 bases, and 12 bases lay between the germline ends. This CDR3 contains 14 residues. The germline CDR1 and CDR2 sequences are MNHEY and SVGEGT. This CDR3 is CASRHTGTTGELFF. CDR3 nucleotide sequence: TGTGCCAGCAGACACACAGGGACCACCGGGGAGCTGTTTTTT.

This clonotype was counted only a few times. This sequence joins TRBV5-1 and TRBJ1-1; D remains ambiguous. The germline CDR1 and CDR2 sequences are SGHRS and YFSETQ. The V gene lost 3 bases and the J gene lost 1 base, with 13 bases spanning the gap. This CDR3 has 15 amino acids. CDR3 protein: CASSYAHRGNTEAFF. CDR3 sequence (DNA): TGCGCCAGCAGCTACGCCCACCGGGGGAACACTGAAGCTTTCTTT. Filled out from reference TRBV5-1 and TRBJ1-1, the complete variable domain reads KAGVTQTPRYLIKTRGQQVTLSCSPISGHRSVSWYQQTPGQGLQFLFEYFSETQRNKGNFPGRFSGRQFSNSRSEMNVSTLELGDSALYLCASSYAHRGNTEAFFGQGTRLTVV.

This chain joins TRBV7-9 and TRBJ2-5; D not certain. The germline V and J ends were trimmed by 1 base and 5 bases, with 17 bases remaining between them. This CDR3 is 16 amino acids long. CDR1 and CDR2 from the germline V gene are SEHNR and FQNEAQ (reference sequence). DNA for the CDR3: TGTGCCAGCAGCTTAGAGGTCATATGGGGTGAGGAGACCCAGTACTTC. Protein: CASSLEVIWGEETQYF.

This clonotype was picked up many times. This sequence joins TRBV7-2 and TRBJ2-3, with D maybe TRBD2 (5 bases). The CDR3 has 14 amino acids. Germline CDR1 reads SGHTA; CDR2 reads FQGNSA. Between the trimmed V and J ends, which lost 2 bases and 4 bases, there was a span of 10 bases. Here the CDR3 reads CASSLRRSPDTQYF. The CDR3 bases are TGTGCCAGCAGCTTAAGGAGGTCGCCAGATACGCAGTATTTT. The variable domain in full, with the rest retrieved from reference TRBV7-2 and TRBJ2-3, is GAGVSQSPSNKVTEKGKDVELRCDPISGHTALYWYRQSLGQGLEFLIYFQGNSAPDKSGLPSDRFSAERTGGSVSTLTIQRTQQEDSAVYLCASSLRRSPDTQYFGPGTRLTVL.

This clonotype was picked up a small number of times. The V call is TRBV20-1, the J call TRBJ2-2, with 7 bases matching TRBD2. This CDR3 is 14 amino acids long. The junction had 3 bases not matched to a gene; V was cut back by 5 bases and J by 0 bases. The germline V gene has CDR1 DFQATT and CDR2 SNEGSKA (reference sequence). Written as DNA, the CDR3 is TGCAGTGCTGCAGCGGGGACGAACACCGGGGAGCTGTTTTTT. Protein: CSAAAGTNTGELFF.

The chain joins TRBV19 to TRBJ1-1, with D perhaps matching TRBD1 (5 bases). Germline V lookup: CDR1 LNHDA, CDR2 SQIVND (reference sequence). V lost 7 bases and J lost 4, with 13 bases in between. The CDR3 contains 13 residues. Written as DNA, the CDR3 is TGTGCCAGTAAACCACAGGTGAGCACTGAAGCTTTCTTT. This encodes CASKPQVSTEAFF.